These T cell receptor beta chains were read from a single sample in a study of OX40 agonist ivuxolimab in advanced cancers. Repertoires were generated with immunoSEQ multiplex PCR, while TCRdb's copy carries only in-frame clones and drops some. The sample records over 55,000 clones, roughly nine tenths being singletons. The sample in question was CD4+ or CD8+ T cells sorted from blood, obtained in a trial of the OX40 agonist ivuxolimab. These receptors were collected from an adult with an advanced solid tumor such as melanoma, head and neck, liver or kidney cancer. The CDR3 runs from the conserved cysteine through the conserved F or W. A D gene is named only where the DNA matches it firmly.

CDR3 length	V gene	J gene	D gene	CDR3 protein
13	TRBV5-8	TRBJ1-2	-	CASSLWNSPGYTF
16	TRBV28	TRBJ2-7	-	CASSAGVWENPYEQYF
11	TRBV20-1	TRBJ2-7	-	CSARGGNEQYF
19	TRBV27	TRBJ2-3	TRBD2	CASSSNLRARGGLTDTQYF
16	TRBV10-1	TRBJ1-6	-	CASSESVRGSGSPLHF
17	TRBV4-2	TRBJ2-5	TRBD2	CASSQSGLAGGQETQYF
11	TRBV2	-	-	CASSVHYEQYF
16	TRBV9	TRBJ2-1	TRBD2	CASSVGGLAVYNEQFF
17	TRBV28	TRBJ1-2	TRBD1	CASSPRIRTGVNYGYTF
13	TRBV18	TRBJ1-5	-	CASSPGPYQPQHF
13	TRBV4-1	TRBJ2-5	-	CASSKGVYETQYF
15	TRBV18	TRBJ2-2	-	CASSPRGGDTGELFF
13	TRBV9	TRBJ1-1	-	CASSVMLNTEAFF
13	TRBV29-1	TRBJ1-2	-	CSVEDEIGDGYTF
14	TRBV6-5	TRBJ1-1	-	CASNRPTTGSEAFF
15	TRBV7-2	TRBJ2-5	-	CASSPPWVVGSPQYF
17	TRBV23-1	TRBJ2-3	-	CASSQSVLASLTDTQYF
15	TRBV5-6	TRBJ1-2	-	CASSLTPSIIYGYTF
15	TRBV6-5	TRBJ2-3	-	CASSLRGEGTDTQYF
13	TRBV10-1	TRBJ1-1	-	CASSESGALGAFF
15	TRBV6-1	TRBJ1-5	TRBD1	CASSETGDFGQPQHF
13	TRBV6-1	TRBJ1-5	-	CASSDQFNQPQHF
14	TRBV5-1	TRBJ1-2	-	CASSPSGQDYGYTF
15	TRBV6-1	TRBJ2-7	TRBD2	CASKLGTSGPYEQYF
16	TRBV10-2	TRBJ2-7	TRBD1	CASSELSGDRGGEQYF
17	TRBV19	TRBJ2-4	-	CASSTGQFRSPKNIQYF
14	TRBV9	TRBJ2-2	-	CASSPRQDPGELFF
18	TRBV5-5	TRBJ1-3	TRBD1	CASSRRQGGLFSGNTIYF
16	TRBV5-1	TRBJ2-1	-	CASSPTVGGRYNEQFF
12	TRBV6-6	TRBJ2-1	TRBD1	CASNYRGREQFF
13	TRBV4-1	TRBJ2-5	-	CASSLGRRETQYF
12	TRBV27	TRBJ2-1	TRBD2	CASSGRADEQFF
14	TRBV5-5	TRBJ1-4	TRBD1	CASSATGGGEKLFF
13	TRBV9	TRBJ2-3	-	CASSPLDGNSQYF
18	TRBV4-2	TRBJ2-7	-	CASSQDIVLAEGVYEQYF
16	TRBV18	TRBJ2-6	-	CASSPQVPSGANVLTF
14	TRBV28	TRBJ1-3	-	CASSFRGSGNTIYF
15	TRBV7-9	TRBJ2-3	TRBD2	CASSSPRREGDTQYF
13	TRBV25-1	TRBJ2-3	-	CASEEAGEDTQYF
14	TRBV27	TRBJ2-3	TRBD1	CASSSRDRADTQYF
15	TRBV11-3	TRBJ2-7	TRBD2	CASSSGLAGGHEQYF
16	TRBV28	TRBJ2-5	TRBD2	CASSLGITGGEETQYF
15	TRBV6-5	TRBJ1-4	-	CASSRRRATNEKLFF
13	TRBV6-1	TRBJ2-7	TRBD1	CASSERGGNKQYF
16	TRBV15	TRBJ2-2	-	CATSSGRTADTGELFF
14	TRBV7-9	TRBJ2-5	-	CASSLRDGRETQYF
12	TRBV27	TRBJ1-1	-	CASSFTGTEAFF
14	TRBV5-4	TRBJ2-3	-	CASSPRRTGDTQYF
13	TRBV6-6	TRBJ2-3	-	CASSYYRTDTQYF
16	TRBV28	TRBJ2-1	TRBD2	CASGASGGAIYNEQFF
13	TRBV7-9	-	-	CASSLLRSYEQYF